The TCR beta chain described here comes from a study of CD8+ T cells in alopecia areata. Study as a whole: The study gave tofacitinib for 6 to 18 months, then 6 months off drug. Disease severity was quantified as SALT score of affected scalp area.

This clone appeared a few times. CDR3 length equals 15 residues. V lost 4 bases and J 8 bases, leaving 16 bases between the germline ends. Germline loops: CDR1 SGHDT, CDR2 YYEEEE. Indicated treatment: oral pan-JAK inhibitor, 5-10 mg twice daily. Sorting from PBMCs produced CD4+ and CD8+ T cells. RNA was isolated and reverse transcribed to cDNA, the sequencing template. The assay was immunoSEQ multiplex PCR, and TCRdb's table has in-frame clones only and misses some. The sample lists 250,000 to 350,000 clones, 60% occurring once. This sequence was found in a human donor with alopecia areata. Sequenced here: CD4+ T cells sorted from blood, sampled at week 52, from a patient treated with tofacitinib. This rearrangement joins TRBV5-6 to TRBJ1-6, with D possibly being TRBD1 (5 bases). The CDR3 sequence: CASSTATEADSPLHF. DNA of the CDR3: TGTGCCAGCAGCACCGCGACAGAAGCGGATTCACCCCTCCACTTT.